The 15 T cell receptor beta chains presented below share a single source sample, sequenced in a study of blood T cell repertoires in COVID-19. The repertoire was sequenced with immunoSEQ multiplex PCR; TCRdb's copy has only in-frame clones and lacks some. Here the sample spans a few hundred thousand clones, more than 75% being singletons. Sequencing input: peripheral blood. These receptor sequences come from a man aged 55 to 70 with acute or convalescent COVID-19.

The CDR3 here is CASSGGRQAAASGANVLTF. The CDR3, as DNA: TGCGCCAGCAGCGGGGGACGACAGGCGGCCGCCTCTGGGGCCAACGTCCTGACTTTC. The V and J genes are TRBV5-1 and TRBJ2-6; perhaps TRBD1 as D (6 bases). Trimming removed 4 bases at V and 0 bases at J, with 20 bases between. The germline CDR1 and CDR2 sequences are SGHRS and YFSETQ. This CDR3 has 19 amino acids.

This clone was seen only a few times. V usage is TRBV20-1 and J usage is TRBJ1-1; no clear D. Between the trimmed V and J ends, which lost 3 bases and 8 bases, there was a span of 7 bases. CDR3 length: 10 amino acids. The germline V gene encodes CDR1 DFQATT and CDR2 SNEGSKA (reference sequence). The CDR3 loop reads CSASRVEAFF. As DNA, the CDR3 is TGCAGTGCTAGCCGGGTCGAAGCTTTCTTT.

This clone was detected only a few times. The chain links TRBV5-1 to TRBJ1-3; D unclear. Trimming shortened V by 7 bases and J by 8 bases, and 19 bases separated the two germline ends. CDR3 length equals 14 residues. Germline V lookup: CDR1 SGHRS, CDR2 YFSETQ. The CDR3: CASGEGSLGDTIYF. CDR3 nucleotide sequence: TGCGCCAGCGGTGAGGGTTCCCTTGGGGACACCATATATTTT.

Regarding this clone: The junction and the germline gene differ at one end; a read error may be behind it. The chain employs TRBV14 and TRBJ2-2; 7 positions agree with TRBD1. This CDR3 comprises 13 residues. CDR1 and CDR2 (germline): SGHDN, FVKESK. The CDR3 loop is CASSKDRVGELFF. The CDR3 nucleotides read TGTGCCAGCAGCAAAGACAGGGTCGGGGAGCTGTTTTTT. The full variable domain, rest sourced from reference TRBV14 and TRBJ2-2, is EAGVTQFPSHSVIEKGQTVTLRCDPISGHDNLYWYRRVMGKEIKFLLHFVKESKQDESGMPNNRFLAERTGGTYSTLKVQPAELEDSGVYFCASSKDRVGELFFGEGSRLTVL.

The gene calls are TRBV2 and TRBJ2-2; the match to TRBD2 covers 7 bases. J gave up 1 base and V 7 bases, and 6 bases lay outside the gene matches. Germline CDR1 and CDR2: SNHLY and FYNNEI. This CDR3 comprises 15 residues. The CDR3 loop reads CASTVSGVNTGELFF. CDR3 bases: TGTGCCAGCACCGTGAGCGGGGTGAACACCGGGGAGCTGTTTTTT.

The chain employs TRBV7-3 and TRBJ2-3; the D gene is possibly TRBD2 (7 bases). V lost 1 base to trimming and J lost 4 bases, with 15 bases between them. CDR3 length: 16 amino acids. Germline lookup yields CDR1 SGHTA and CDR2 FQGTGA. The CDR3 DNA reads as TGTGCCAGCAGCTTAAAAGGCGGGGGCCCCCCAGATACGCAGTATTTT. It specifies CASSLKGGGPPDTQYF.

The chain carries TRBV6-5 and TRBJ2-5; 10 nucleotides line up with TRBD1. V lost 7 bases to trimming and J lost 6 bases; unmatched junction nucleotides: 11. Per the germline V gene, CDR1 is MNHEY and CDR2 is SVGAGI. This CDR3 has 15 residues. DNA of the CDR3: TGTGCCAGCAATTTCGACAGGGGGCTAGAGCAGACCCAGTACTTC. Protein product: CASNFDRGLEQTQYF.

This clone has only a few counts. The chain couples TRBV6-2 or TRBV6-3 to TRBJ2-1, with D possibly TRBD1 on 5 matching bases. Germline CDR1 is MNHEY and CDR2 is SVGEGT. V was clipped by 6 bases and J by 5 bases, with 11 bases between them. The CDR3 runs 13 residues. The CDR3 DNA reads as TGTGCCAGCAGCCTGACAGCGAACAATGAGCAGTTCTTC. Translated: CASSLTANNEQFF.

This chain uses TRBV19 with TRBJ2-4, with 7 bases fitting TRBD1. Per germline, CDR1 LNHDA and CDR2 SQIVND (reference sequence). V was pared by 4 bases and J by 12 bases, with 9 bases of the junction left unmatched. The CDR3 consists of 13 residues. The CDR3 loop is CASSKSQGPPQYF. The CDR3 region has the DNA TGTGCCAGTAGTAAATCACAGGGGCCGCCTCAGTACTTC.

This rearrangement joins TRBV7-9 to TRBJ2-3; 7 bases align to TRBD1. The J segment lost 3 bases and the V segment lost 1 base, leaving 1 base of the junction unmatched. The CDR3 spans 14 residues. From germline, CDR1 is SEHNR and CDR2 FQNEAQ (reference sequence). The CDR3 loop reads CASSLDRGTDTQYF. For the CDR3, the DNA is TGTGCCAGCAGCTTAGACAGGGGAACAGATACGCAGTATTTT.

With respect to this clone: Germline is not matched at one junction end, which may reflect a read error. J is TRBJ2-3 and V is TRBV6-1; a possible D gene is TRBD2 (6 bases). Per germline, CDR1 MNHNS and CDR2 SASEGT. The CDR3 runs 15 residues. CDR3 DNA: TGTGCCAGCAGTGAAGCACCCACCCCTAGCGTACCTTACGGTTTT. Translating gives CASSEAPTPSVPYGF.

The chain joins TRBV5-1 to TRBJ1-1; TRBD1 aligns across 9 bases. V shed 4 bases, J shed 0 bases, and the junction held 4 bases outside the gene matches. Germline V gives CDR1 SGHRS, CDR2 YFSETQ. The CDR3 length is 15 residues. CDR3 sequence: CASSAGTGMNTEAFF. In DNA form, the CDR3 reads TGCGCCAGCAGCGCAGGGACAGGGATGAACACTGAAGCTTTCTTT.

The chain carries TRBV5-8 and TRBJ2-3; TRBD2 is a possible D gene (5 bases). Between the trimmed V and J ends, which lost 2 bases and 5 bases, there was a span of 12 bases. Germline V gene data show CDR1 as SGHTS and CDR2 as YDEGEE. The CDR3 is 14 amino acids. CDR3 amino acids: CASSFPGSRDTQYF. CDR3 DNA: TGTGCCAGCAGCTTCCCGGGATCGAGAGATACGCAGTATTTT.

The chain carries TRBV14 and TRBJ2-7, with D perhaps TRBD1 (6 bases). This CDR3 spans 17 amino acids. CDR1 and CDR2 (germline): SGHDN, FVKESK. V dropped 4 bases and J dropped 2 bases, with 21 bases sitting between them. CDR3 DNA sequence: TGTGCCAGCAGCCCCCGGTTGCTCCAGGGGACACCCTACGAGCAGTACTTC. Encoded protein: CASSPRLLQGTPYEQYF. The variable domain in full, with the rest retrieved from reference TRBV14 and TRBJ2-7, is EAGVTQFPSHSVIEKGQTVTLRCDPISGHDNLYWYRRVMGKEIKFLLHFVKESKQDESGMPNNRFLAERTGGTYSTLKVQPAELEDSGVYFCASSPRLLQGTPYEQYFGPGTRLTVT.

The chain couples TRBV19 to TRBJ2-5; 13 bases are shared with TRBD2. V lost 5 bases and J lost 5; bases outside the gene matches: 8. The CDR3 runs to 16 residues. CDR1 is LNHDA, CDR2 SQIVND, per germline (reference sequence). The CDR3 protein is CASSATSGGALETQYF. DNA of the CDR3: TGTGCCAGTAGTGCTACTAGCGGGGGGGCCCTTGAGACCCAGTACTTC.